What follows are 28 T cell receptor beta chains derived from one specimen sequenced in a study of blood T cell repertoires in COVID-19. Clones were read by immunoSEQ multiplex PCR, and TCRdb kept only the in-frame ones, dropping some. The sample holds about 370,000 clones, about 90% seen once. Sequencing was carried out using peripheral blood. These receptors originate from a woman aged 25 to 39 with COVID-19, enrolled during active disease.

The chain links TRBV7-2 to TRBJ1-2; no firm D call. Deletions cut 5 bases from V and 7 bases from J, with 17 bases between. The CDR3 sequence is 14 residues long. Germline V gives CDR1 SGHTA, CDR2 FQGNSA. The CDR3 DNA is TGTGCCAGCAGCGCAGCTCGGGATCCGGGTGGCTACACCTTC. Encoded protein: CASSAARDPGGYTF.

This sequence joins TRBV6-5 and TRBJ2-7; 7 nucleotides agree with TRBD2. Germline V lookup: CDR1 MNHEY, CDR2 SVGAGI. This CDR3 has 14 residues. Trimming took 6 bases from V and 2 from J; bases not matched to a gene: 7. The CDR3 DNA reads as TGTGCCAGCAGCCCCCCGCGGGGGACCTACGAGCAGTACTTC. This sequence encodes CASSPPRGTYEQYF.

This chain joins TRBV14 and TRBJ2-1, with D possibly being TRBD2 (7 bases). The CDR3 consists of 15 residues. V lost 0 bases, J lost 7 bases, and 13 bases lay in between. Germline V gene data show CDR1 as SGHDN and CDR2 as FVKESK. The CDR3 bases are TGTGCCAGCAGCCAAGACGGGGGGACATTGAATGAGCAGTTCTTC. Translated: CASSQDGGTLNEQFF. Looking up the rest from reference TRBV14 and TRBJ2-1 gives the full variable domain: EAGVTQFPSHSVIEKGQTVTLRCDPISGHDNLYWYRRVMGKEIKFLLHFVKESKQDESGMPNNRFLAERTGGTYSTLKVQPAELEDSGVYFCASSQDGGTLNEQFFGPGTRLTVL.

The V gene is TRBV28, the J gene TRBJ1-1; 9 bases match TRBD1. This CDR3 has 12 residues. V dropped 9 bases and J dropped 5; count of bases not matched to a gene: 4. Germline V CDR1 and CDR2: MDHEN, SYDVKM. The CDR3 spells CASRQGGTEAFF. CDR3 bases: TGTGCCAGTAGACAGGGGGGGACTGAAGCTTTCTTT.

The rearrangement uses TRBV4-3 and TRBJ1-1, with 9 positions matching TRBD1. The CDR3 spans 17 residues. Per germline, CDR1 LGHNA and CDR2 YSLEER. The V and J ends lost 3 bases and 1 base, in that order; junction bases with no gene match: 9. CDR3: CASSHVDRGGRNTEAFF. The CDR3 bases are TGCGCCAGCAGCCACGTCGACAGGGGGGGGAGGAACACTGAAGCTTTCTTT.

The chain combines TRBV4-1 with TRBJ1-4; the match to TRBD1 covers 8 bases. From germline, CDR1 is MGHRA and CDR2 YSYEKL. This CDR3 contains 14 residues. With V trimmed by 4 bases and J by 8 bases, 6 bases remained unmatched. The CDR3 DNA reads as TGCGCCAGCAGCCGACAGGGGACGGGGGAAAAACTGTTTTTT. Translation: CASSRQGTGEKLFF.

This sequence joins TRBV6-5 and TRBJ2-3; 9 bases are a match to TRBD2. J gave up 0 bases and V 1 base, and 2 bases lay outside the gene matches. Germline CDR1 MNHEY, CDR2 SVGAGI. CDR3 size: 16 residues. CDR3 region: CASSYLSGGSTDTQYF. The CDR3 region has the DNA TGTGCCAGCAGTTACTTGAGCGGGGGGAGCACAGATACGCAGTATTTT.

This clone was seen once. The chain combines TRBV6-2 or TRBV6-3 with TRBJ2-1; a weak D match, TRBD2 (5 bases). The CDR3 runs to 14 residues. CDR1 is MNHEY, CDR2 SVGEGT, per germline. Trimming cost V 4 bases and J 4 bases, with 11 bases left between them. CDR3 residues: CASSSRTSYNEQFF. In DNA, the CDR3 is TGTGCCAGCAGTTCGCGGACTTCATACAATGAGCAGTTCTTC.

The chain combines TRBV6-2 or TRBV6-3 with TRBJ2-1; D possibly corresponds to TRBD2 (5 bases). V was cut by 2 bases and J by 1 base, with 6 bases left in between. The germline V gene has CDR1 MNHEY and CDR2 SVGEGT. The CDR3 length is 14 residues. The CDR3 loop reads CASSYPGSYNEQFF. As DNA, the CDR3 is TGTGCCAGCAGTTACCCGGGATCCTACAATGAGCAGTTCTTC.

The V gene is TRBV10-3, the J gene TRBJ1-1; maybe TRBD1 (6 bases). Germline V CDR1 and CDR2: ENHRY, SYGVKD. Between the trimmed V and J ends, which lost 6 bases and 1 base, there was a span of 9 bases. The CDR3 runs to 13 residues. CDR3 bases: TGTGCCATCAGCGCGGACAGGAACACTGAAGCTTTCTTT. Translating it yields CAISADRNTEAFF.

The gene calls are TRBV11-2 and TRBJ2-5, with D unclear. CDR1 is SGHAT, CDR2 FQNNGV, per germline. CDR3 size: 14 residues. V lost 0 bases to trimming and J lost 0 bases, with 5 bases between them. CDR3 amino acids: CASSLDSYQETQYF. The CDR3 region has the DNA TGTGCCAGCAGCTTAGATTCGTACCAAGAGACCCAGTACTTC.

The table lists this clone with a count of one. The chain recombines TRBV18 with TRBJ2-7; D is unresolved. There are 15 residues in the CDR3. V lost 0 bases and J 9 bases, leaving 18 bases between the germline ends. Germline V CDR1 and CDR2: KGHSH, LQKENI. Written as DNA, the CDR3 is TGTGCCAGCTCACCACCGGGTCCCAACACAGTGGGGCAGTACTTC. Translating it yields CASSPPGPNTVGQYF. The variable domain in full, with the rest retrieved from reference TRBV18 and TRBJ2-7, is NAGVMQNPRHLVRRRGQEARLRCSPMKGHSHVYWYRQLPEEGLKFMVYLQKENIIDESGMPKERFSAEFPKEGPSILRIQQVVRGDSAAYFCASSPPGPNTVGQYFGPGTRLTVT.

In regard to this clone: This specimen includes other DNA sequences encoding the same CDR3. This chain's CDR3 is CASSVGGRSTDTQYF. The CDR3 DNA reads as TGTGCCAGCAGCGTCGGCGGGAGAAGCACAGATACGCAGTATTTT. V gene TRBV9 combines with J gene TRBJ2-3; 7 bases are a match to TRBD2. The CDR3 is 15 residues long. Germline V gene lookup returns CDR1 SGDLS and CDR2 YYNGEE. V shed 2 bases, J shed 0 bases, and the junction held 3 bases outside the gene matches.

J is TRBJ2-3 and V is TRBV11-3; 12 nucleotides match TRBD2. V lost 1 base, J lost 2 bases, and 1 base stayed unmatched. There are 16 residues in the CDR3. The V gene's germline CDR1 is SGHNT and CDR2 YENEEA. CDR3 amino acids: CASSLGTSGITDTQYF. Here the CDR3 DNA reads TGTGCCAGCAGCTTAGGGACTAGCGGGATCACAGATACGCAGTATTTT.

The CDR3 is CASSPRGGLAGVNEQFF. The CDR3, as DNA: TGTGCCAGCAGTCCTCGGGGGGGACTAGCGGGTGTGAATGAGCAGTTCTTC. The J gene is TRBJ2-1, the V gene TRBV28; the match to TRBD2 covers 12 bases. This CDR3 comprises 17 residues. The V segment lost 5 bases and the J segment 7 bases; nucleotides outside the gene matches: 12. In germline, CDR1 is MDHEN, CDR2 SYDVKM. The whole variable domain, remainder taken from reference TRBV28 and TRBJ2-1, is DVKVTQSSRYLVKRTGEKVFLECVQDMDHENMFWYRQDPGLGLRLIYFSYDVKMKEKGDIPEGYSVSREKKERFSLILESASTNQTSMYLCASSPRGGLAGVNEQFFGPGTRLTVL.

This clone has a handful of counts. This sequence joins TRBV5-4 and TRBJ2-1; D is unresolved. Per germline, CDR1 SGHNT and CDR2 YYREEE (reference sequence). CDR3 size: 13 residues. With 4 bases removed from V and 5 bases from J, the gap between germline ends came to 10 bases. The CDR3 is CASSPAADNEQFF. The CDR3 bases are TGTGCCAGCAGCCCGGCCGCGGACAATGAGCAGTTCTTC.

This clone is a singleton in its sample. The genes are TRBV5-6 and TRBJ2-1; 8 nucleotides line up with TRBD2. Germline lookup yields CDR1 SGHDT and CDR2 YYEEEE. With V trimmed by 4 bases and J by 2 bases, 2 bases remained unmatched. CDR3 length: 14 residues. CDR3 loop: CASSERGPYNEQFF. Written as DNA, the CDR3 is TGTGCCAGCAGCGAGCGGGGGCCCTACAATGAGCAGTTCTTC.

This chain uses TRBV28 with TRBJ2-5, with 10 bases matching TRBD2. Trimming at V came to 7 bases and at J to 4 bases, leaving 6 bases not matched to a gene. Germline V gene lookup returns CDR1 MDHEN and CDR2 SYDVKM. The CDR3 is 14 amino acids. CDR3 in amino acids: CASIAGGRRETQYF. CDR3 bases: TGTGCCAGCATAGCGGGAGGACGGAGAGAGACCCAGTACTTC.

The chain employs TRBV15 and TRBJ2-7; 9 bases agree with TRBD1. Germline CDR1 and CDR2: LNHNV and YYDKDF (reference sequence). This CDR3 spans 13 amino acids. The CDR3, as DNA: TGTGCCACCAGCAGAGATCACTTGGACAGGGGCAACGTC. As protein: CATSRDHLDRGNV.

CDR3 nucleotides: TGTGCCAGCAGCTACCTAGCGGAAGAGACCCAGTACTTC. Its protein product is CASSYLAEETQYF. This sequence joins TRBV12-3 or TRBV12-4 and TRBJ2-5; TRBD2 aligns across 7 bases. The CDR3 contains 13 residues. J lost 3 bases, V lost 6 bases, and 4 bases had no gene match.

The chain employs TRBV11-2 and TRBJ2-1; 16 positions agree with TRBD2. Germline CDR1 is SGHAT and CDR2 is FQNNGV. This CDR3 is built from 17 residues. With 4 bases clipped from V and 13 bases from J, the junction kept 13 bases outside the gene matches. The CDR3, as DNA: TGTGCCAGCAGCTCAACTGCGGGACTAGCGGGAGGGCCGTTCCAGTTCTTC. Protein product: CASSSTAGLAGGPFQFF.

The V gene is TRBV2, the J gene TRBJ2-1; 10 bases match TRBD2. V was clipped by 8 bases and J by 6 bases; unmatched bases: 25. This CDR3 has 20 amino acids. CDR1 SNHLY and CDR2 FYNNEI come from the germline V gene. The chain's CDR3 is CASGGSKLWTSGGGRNEQFF. The CDR3 bases are TGTGCCAGCGGGGGCTCTAAACTATGGACTAGCGGAGGCGGTCGCAATGAGCAGTTCTTC.

The rearrangement joins TRBV28 to TRBJ1-1, with 10 nucleotides matching TRBD1. Germline assignment: CDR1 MDHEN and CDR2 SYDVKM. The J segment lost 4 bases and the V segment lost 10 bases, leaving 3 bases of the junction unmatched. This CDR3 comprises 12 residues. The CDR3 protein is CATRTGGTEAFF. The DNA for the CDR3 is TGTGCCACCAGGACAGGGGGCACTGAAGCTTTCTTT.

J is TRBJ2-7 and V is TRBV7-6; D possibly corresponds to TRBD1 (6 bases). The CDR3 covers 15 residues. V shed 1 base and J shed 7 bases, with 17 bases lying between them. CDR1 is SGHVS and CDR2 is FNYEAQ in the germline V gene. The CDR3 loop is CASSLDHRVAAEQYF. The CDR3 coding sequence is TGTGCCAGCAGCTTAGATCACAGGGTGGCGGCGGAGCAGTACTTC.

V is TRBV28 and J is TRBJ2-1, with TRBD2 as a possible D gene (6 bases). CDR3 length equals 15 residues. Deletions cut 3 bases from V and 3 bases from J, with 12 bases between. CDR1 is MDHEN and CDR2 is SYDVKM in the germline V gene. The CDR3 loop is CASSFRRGLYNEQFF. DNA for the CDR3: TGTGCCAGCAGTTTCAGGCGGGGACTCTACAATGAGCAGTTCTTC.

The chain links TRBV29-1 to TRBJ2-7; TRBD2 aligns across 10 bases. V dropped 4 bases and J dropped 6; count of bases not matched to a gene: 12. The CDR3 covers 15 residues. The germline gives CDR1 SQVTM, CDR2 ANQGSEA. CDR3 sequence reads: CSVAVWKRGGSEQYF. The DNA for the CDR3 is TGCAGCGTTGCAGTTTGGAAGCGGGGGGGGTCCGAGCAGTACTTC.

This clone was recorded once. This sequence joins TRBV2 and TRBJ2-1; the match to TRBD2 covers 10 bases. In germline, CDR1 is SNHLY, CDR2 FYNNEI. J gave up 6 bases and V 7 bases, and 6 bases lay outside the gene matches. The CDR3 loop spans 14 amino acids. CDR3 in amino acids: CASISASGSNEQFF. CDR3 in DNA: TGTGCCAGCATCTCGGCTAGCGGGAGCAATGAGCAGTTCTTC.

The chain is built from TRBV29-1 and TRBJ1-2, with 8 bases aligning to TRBD1. The CDR3 covers 13 residues. V was pared by 6 bases and J by 4 bases, with 7 bases of the junction left unmatched. Germline lookup yields CDR1 SQVTM and CDR2 ANQGSEA. CDR3 in DNA: TGCAGCGTGAGGGACAGGCCCAGCTATGGCTACACCTTC. This encodes CSVRDRPSYGYTF.